This TCR beta chain emerged from a study of cytomegalovirus exposure and HLA in healthy donors. 13 Jbeta primers and 60 Vbeta primers were used for the PCR. This table comes from immunoSEQ multiplex PCR, and its TCRdb copy is limited to in-frame clones, with some not included. The profile shows roughly 250,000 clones, under 80% of them singletons. Germline lookup yields CDR1 SGHVS and CDR2 FQNEAQ. Losses at the gene ends were 5 bases for V and 2 bases for J; bases not matched to a gene: 6. The CDR3 is made up of 15 amino acids. V is TRBV7-8 and J is TRBJ1-5; 7 bases match TRBD1. This clonotype was obtained from a female donor in good health and CMV-seronegative. The source material was PBMCs. CDR3 bases: TGTGCCAGCAGCGCCGACAGGGTGGGCAATCAGCCCCAGCATTTT. It encodes CASSADRVGNQPQHF. The full variable domain, in which reference TRBV7-8 and TRBJ1-5 provide the parts outside the CDR3, is GAGVSQSPRYKVAKRGQDVALRCDPISGHVSLFWYQQALGQGPEFLTYFQNEAQLDKSGLPSDRFFAERPEGSVSTLKIQRTQQEDSAVYLCASSADRVGNQPQHFGDGTRLSIL.